This T cell receptor (beta chain) was obtained from a study of blood T cells in healthy people across ages. The study, taken as a whole, reports: Measured against age, TCR beta diversity per million T cells decreased in a roughly linear manner.

Samples each yielded at least 5 micrograms of total RNA. This clonotype was counted between two and nine times. Antigen unknown. PCR was performed a second time for about 7 to 12 cycles using a sample-barcoded 5' primer and a J-beta primer mix. Per-sample output comprised a minimum of 2.5 million paired-end reads containing CDR3. TCRdb ran MiXCR on the 5' RACE reads and lists one entry per CDR3 protein. The sample records under 2 million distinct CDR3 sequences, almost 35% being singletons. The CDR3 covers 14 residues. The germline V gene has CDR1 PRHDT and CDR2 FYEKMQ (reference sequence). The V gene is TRBV13, the J gene TRBJ2-5, with 11 bases matching TRBD1. The J call may be in error: the DNA end matches TRBJ2-7 better. This TCR derives from a woman aged 25 to 39 in good health. The source material was blood. The CDR3 nucleotides are TGTGCCAGCAGCGACGGACAGGGGGCGCACGAGCAGTACTTC. As protein: CASSDGQGAHEQYF.